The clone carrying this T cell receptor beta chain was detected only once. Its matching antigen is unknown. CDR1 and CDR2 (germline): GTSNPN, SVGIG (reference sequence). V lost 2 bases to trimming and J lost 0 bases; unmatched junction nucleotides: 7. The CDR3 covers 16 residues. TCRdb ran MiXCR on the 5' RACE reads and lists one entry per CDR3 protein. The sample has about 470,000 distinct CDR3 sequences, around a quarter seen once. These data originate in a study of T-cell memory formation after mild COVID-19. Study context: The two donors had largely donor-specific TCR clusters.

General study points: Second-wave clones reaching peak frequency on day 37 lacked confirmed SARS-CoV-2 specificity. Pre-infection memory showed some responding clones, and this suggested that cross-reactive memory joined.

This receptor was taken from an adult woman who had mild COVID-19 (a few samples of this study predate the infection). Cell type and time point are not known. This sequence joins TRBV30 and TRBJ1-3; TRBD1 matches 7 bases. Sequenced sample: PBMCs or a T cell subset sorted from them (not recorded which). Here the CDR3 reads CAWSTQDRVSGNTIYF. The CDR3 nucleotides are TGTGCCTGGAGTACGCAAGACAGGGTCTCTGGAAACACCATATATTTT.